The 11 T cell receptor beta chains below were found in one sample sequenced in a study of blood T cell repertoires in COVID-19. Sequencing was performed with immunoSEQ multiplex PCR; in TCRdb, only in-frame clones are kept and a portion is missing. The sample has hundreds of thousands of clones; about four fifths are singletons. Source material: PBMCs or T cells enriched from blood (not recorded which). These receptors all come from a woman between 35 and 50 years old who had recovered from COVID-19.

This chain uses TRBV6-1 with TRBJ2-7, with D hard to call. V shed 2 bases and J shed 0 bases, with 17 bases lying between them. CDR3 size: 17 residues. Germline loops: CDR1 MNHNS, CDR2 SASEGT. The CDR3 loop reads CASSEWAQAAGSYEQYV. CDR3 DNA: TGTGCCAGCAGTGAATGGGCCCAGGCAGCTGGCTCCTACGAGCAGTACGTC.

This clone was detected only once. V gene TRBV28 combines with J gene TRBJ1-2; 7 bases align to TRBD1. This CDR3 comprises 12 residues. Per germline, CDR1 MDHEN and CDR2 SYDVKM. V shed 8 bases, J shed 2 bases, and the junction held 2 bases outside the gene matches. This CDR3 reads CASEGQNYGYTF. The CDR3 DNA is TGTGCCAGCGAGGGACAGAACTATGGCTACACCTTC.

The chain uses TRBV14 and TRBJ1-3; 7 nucleotides agree with TRBD1. The trim removed 5 bases at V and 4 bases at J, leaving 11 bases unmatched. CDR1 SGHDN and CDR2 FVKESK come from the germline V gene. The CDR3 runs 16 residues. This CDR3 is CASSTRQGLSGNTIYF. CDR3 sequence (DNA): TGTGCCAGCAGCACTCGACAGGGACTGTCAGGAAACACCATATATTTT.

Worth noting for this clone: Other DNA sequences in the same sample also yield this CDR3. This CDR3 is CASSPDRQETQYF. DNA of the CDR3: TGTGCCAGCAGTCCCGACAGACAAGAGACCCAGTACTTC. The V and J genes are TRBV5-4 and TRBJ2-5, with D possibly TRBD1 on 5 matching bases. This CDR3 has 13 amino acids. CDR1 is SGHNT, CDR2 YYREEE, per germline (reference sequence). V dropped 5 bases and J dropped 2 bases, with 10 bases sitting between them.

The chain links TRBV5-1 to TRBJ2-5; tentative D call: TRBD2 (5 bases). CDR1 and CDR2 (germline): SGHRS, YFSETQ. This CDR3 comprises 14 residues. V was clipped by 1 base and J by 2 bases, with 9 bases between them. This CDR3 reads CASSLSGAQETQYF. CDR3 nucleotides: TGCGCCAGCAGCTTGAGCGGAGCGCAAGAGACCCAGTACTTC.

V gene TRBV24-1 combines with J gene TRBJ1-5, with 8 bases fitting TRBD1. This CDR3 contains 15 residues. After removal of 3 bases from V and 4 bases from J, the junction contained 4 bases not matched to a gene. Germline lookup yields CDR1 KGHDR and CDR2 SFDVKD. Here the CDR3 DNA reads TGTGCCACCAGTGATCCTGGACAGGGTAATCAGCCCCAGCATTTT. Encoded protein: CATSDPGQGNQPQHF.

The genes are TRBV6-5 and TRBJ1-4; 7 positions match TRBD1. The CDR3 extends over 12 amino acids. V shed 6 bases and J 11 bases; nucleotides not matched to a gene: 6. Germline CDR1 MNHEY, CDR2 SVGAGI. Here the CDR3 DNA reads TGTGCCAGCAGCTTGGACAGGCTCAAACTGTTTTTT. This sequence encodes CASSLDRLKLFF.

This rearrangement joins TRBV28 to TRBJ2-5, with D unresolved. Germline V CDR1 and CDR2: MDHEN, SYDVKM. The CDR3 runs to 10 residues. Trimming took off 6 bases at V and 5 bases at J, with 4 bases between the two ends. The DNA of the CDR3 is TGTGCCAGCAGGGGCGAGACCCAGTACTTC. Encoded protein: CASRGETQYF.

CDR3 sequence (DNA): TGTGCCAGCAGCTTATGGTTAGCGAACCAAGAGACCCAGTACTTC. It codes for CASSLWLANQETQYF. The chain joins TRBV5-5 to TRBJ2-5; D might be TRBD2 (5 bases). The V end was cut by 2 bases, the J end by 0 bases, with 11 bases between. The germline V gene has CDR1 SGHKS and CDR2 YYEKEE (reference sequence). The CDR3 is 15 amino acids.

The V call is TRBV5-4, the J call TRBJ2-5, with 9 bases that match TRBD2. There are 15 residues in the CDR3. V was pared by 2 bases and J by 4 bases, with 6 bases of the junction left unmatched. Germline loops: CDR1 SGHNT, CDR2 YYREEE (reference sequence). The CDR3 DNA reads as TGTGCCAGCAGCTTTAAGACTAGCGGTGGAGAGACCCAGTACTTC. It codes for CASSFKTSGGETQYF.

This rearrangement joins TRBV27 to TRBJ2-3; D not certain. Per germline, CDR1 MNHEY and CDR2 SMNVEV (reference sequence). Trimming took off 6 bases at V and 10 bases at J, with 17 bases between the two ends. CDR3 size: 13 residues. The CDR3: CASSPTRLASQYF. As DNA, the CDR3 is TGTGCCAGCAGCCCCACCAGACTCGCCTCGCAGTATTTT.